Below are 7 T cell receptor beta chains sequenced from a single sample in a study of radiotherapy plus CTLA-4 blockade in lung cancer. The assay was immunoSEQ multiplex PCR, and TCRdb's table has in-frame clones only and misses some. The sample has 71,000 or so clones, about 87% seen once; the top ten hold about 1%. The sequences come from peripheral blood, collected from a patient treated with radiotherapy plus ipilimumab. These receptors all come from a human donor with non-small cell lung cancer who had stable disease on radiotherapy plus ipilimumab.

CDR3 sequence: CASSLLIAGTYNEQFF. The CDR3 bases are TGTGCCAGCAGTTTACTTATAGCGGGGACCTACAATGAGCAGTTCTTC. J is TRBJ2-1 and V is TRBV28, with 8 nucleotides matching TRBD2. J lost 2 bases, V lost 2 bases, and 5 bases had no gene match. Germline lookup yields CDR1 MDHEN and CDR2 SYDVKM. This CDR3 has 16 amino acids. The full variable domain, rest sourced from reference TRBV28 and TRBJ2-1, is DVKVTQSSRYLVKRTGEKVFLECVQDMDHENMFWYRQDPGLGLRLIYFSYDVKMKEKGDIPEGYSVSREKKERFSLILESASTNQTSMYLCASSLLIAGTYNEQFFGPGTRLTVL.

The V gene is TRBV9, the J gene TRBJ1-6; D possibly corresponds to TRBD1 (6 bases). The CDR3 runs 14 residues. Deletions cut 4 bases from V and 7 bases from J, with 12 bases between. Germline CDR1 SGDLS, CDR2 YYNGEE. CDR3 nucleotide sequence: TGTGCCAGCAGCTCCGGCCAGGGGAATTCACCCCTCCACTTT. Protein product: CASSSGQGNSPLHF.

This clone was counted only a few times. This chain connects TRBV5-1 to TRBJ2-3; maybe TRBD2 (5 bases). CDR1 is SGHRS and CDR2 is YFSETQ in the germline V gene. The ends were cut back, 0 bases at V and 0 bases at J, with 5 bases in the middle. The length of the CDR3 is 14 residues. DNA for the CDR3: TGCGCCAGCAGCTTGGGGACTAGCACAGATACGCAGTATTTT. The encoded protein is CASSLGTSTDTQYF.

The chain employs TRBV7-2 and TRBJ2-5; tentatively, D is TRBD2 (6 bases). This CDR3 has 15 amino acids. V lost 5 bases to trimming and J lost 3 bases, with 16 bases between them. Germline values: CDR1 SGHTA, CDR2 FQGNSA. The CDR3 DNA sequence: TGTGCCAGCAGCCGGTTCTTTAGCGGTAAAGAGACCCAGTACTTC. This translates into CASSRFFSGKETQYF.

For the CDR3, the DNA is TGCAGCGTTGCCGACTACGAGCAGTACTTC. Its protein is CSVADYEQYF. V gene TRBV29-1 combines with J gene TRBJ2-7; no clear D gene. Germline V gene sequence: CDR1 SQVTM, CDR2 ANQGSEA. This CDR3 is built from 10 residues. V lost 4 bases and J 3 bases, leaving 4 bases between the germline ends.

V gene TRBV5-5 combines with J gene TRBJ1-5, with unresolved D. V lost 4 bases to trimming and J lost 5 bases, with 10 bases between them. CDR1 SGHKS and CDR2 YYEKEE come from the germline V gene (reference sequence). The CDR3 contains 13 residues. The CDR3, as DNA: TGTGCCAGCAGCCTCGGACGGGATCAGCCCCAGCATTTT. Its protein product is CASSLGRDQPQHF.

V gene TRBV6-5 combines with J gene TRBJ2-5; a possible D gene is TRBD2 (6 bases). This CDR3 contains 14 residues. V was pared by 4 bases and J by 5 bases, with 14 bases between. Germline CDR1 reads MNHEY; CDR2 reads SVGAGI. CDR3 in DNA: TGTGCCAGCAGTTTGGGGCGGGGACCGGAGACCCAGTACTTC. This sequence encodes CASSLGRGPETQYF.